These 18 T cell receptor beta chains were all obtained from the same sample, sequenced in a study of vaccination and CD4 T cells after COVID-19. Treatment reported: approximately 9-day PBMC culture with coronavirus spike peptide pools or control peptides (ViraFEST assay). The Oncomine TCR Beta short-read assay was applied to DNA of cultured CD4+ T cells. One entry per CDR3 protein, called by TCRdb with MiXCR from the PCR reads. The table has approximately 15,000 distinct CDR3 sequences, approximately 42% seen once. These receptors lack a known antigen. Sequenced sample: cultured CD4+ T cells from blood. The receptors were gathered from a human donor with COVID-19.

This rearrangement joins TRBV7-9 to TRBJ2-4, with D unresolved. Germline CDR1 and CDR2: SEHNR and FQNEAQ (reference sequence). The CDR3 runs 11 residues. CDR3 nucleotide sequence: TGTGCTGCTCGGCCCAAAAACATTCAGTACTTC. This codes for CAARPKNIQYF.

This chain links TRBV28 with TRBJ1-5; no clear D gene. Trimming pared 7 bases from V and 1 base from J, leaving 17 bases between. The CDR3 extends over 16 amino acids. In germline, CDR1 is MDHEN, CDR2 SYDVKM. Written as DNA, the CDR3 is TGTGCCAGCACCACGCCGGCGGGGAAGAGCAATCAGCCCCAGCATTTT. Translation: CASTTPAGKSNQPQHF.

This clonotype has just a few counts. In DNA form, the CDR3 reads TGTGCCAGCAGTGAATGGACTCGCGGCGACACCGGGGAGCTGTTTTTT. This translates into CASSEWTRGDTGELFF. The chain is built from TRBV2 and TRBJ2-2; possible D gene TRBD2, 5 bases. Trimming cost V 2 bases and J 3 bases, with 13 bases left between them. This CDR3 contains 16 residues. From germline, CDR1 is SNHLY and CDR2 FYNNEI. Together with reference TRBV2 and TRBJ2-2, the CDR3 gives the full variable domain: EPEVTQTPSHQVTQMGQEVILRCVPISNHLYFYWYRQILGQKVEFLVSFYNNEISEKSEIFDDQFSVERPDGSNFTLKIRSTKLEDSAMYFCASSEWTRGDTGELFFGEGSRLTVL.

The J gene is TRBJ1-6, the V gene TRBV7-2; 7 bases are shared with TRBD1. J gave up 9 bases and V 0 bases, and 17 bases lay outside the gene matches. The germline gives CDR1 SGHTA, CDR2 FQGNSA. This CDR3 contains 19 residues. CDR3 nucleotide sequence: TGTGCCAGCAGCTTAGCTTTACCGCCGCCGAGGGGGCTAGGTTCACCCCTCCACTTT. Protein product: CASSLALPPPRGLGSPLHF.

The V gene is TRBV1, the J gene TRBJ2-3; the table's D call, TRBD2, has no DNA check behind it. TRBV1 is reported as a pseudogene. There are 21 residues in the CDR3. CDR3 nucleotides: TGCACCAGCAGGGACAGGCAGCGAGTGGGACTAGCGGGGGGGCGGACAGATACGCAGTATTTT. Residues: CTSRDRQRVGLAGGRTDTQYF.

The chain employs TRBV29-1 and TRBJ2-3, with a tentative D call TRBD2 (5 bases). Trimming pared 6 bases from V and 0 bases from J, leaving 22 bases between. This CDR3 is built from 17 residues. CDR1 SQVTM and CDR2 ANQGSEA come from the germline V gene. In DNA form, the CDR3 reads TGCAGCGTCCGAGTTGGCGTGGCGGGTCTGAGCACAGATACGCAGTATTTT. Amino acid sequence: CSVRVGVAGLSTDTQYF.

This clonotype was seen a few times. This rearrangement joins TRBV19 to TRBJ2-7; D is perhaps TRBD1 or TRBD2 (5 bases each). The CDR3 is 14 amino acids. Trimming took off 4 bases at V and 0 bases at J, with 10 bases between the two ends. Per the germline V gene, CDR1 is LNHDA and CDR2 is SQIVND (reference sequence). The CDR3 loop reads CASSKGRDSYEQYF. The CDR3 DNA reads TGTGCCAGTAGTAAGGGGAGAGACTCCTACGAGCAGTACTTC.

The V gene is TRBV20-1, the J gene TRBJ2-4; D uncertain. Germline V CDR1 and CDR2: DFQATT, SNEGSKA (reference sequence). The CDR3 loop spans 15 amino acids. Trimming cost V 3 bases and J 1 base, with 13 bases left between them. CDR3 DNA sequence: TGCAGTGCTAGCGGCCTTGGGCTGGCCAAAAACATTCAGTACTTC. Amino acids: CSASGLGLAKNIQYF.

The V gene is TRBV20-1, the J gene TRBJ2-5, with D maybe TRBD2 (5 bases). Germline V CDR1 and CDR2: DFQATT, SNEGSKA (reference sequence). This CDR3 region has 12 residues. V was trimmed by 3 bases and J by 3 bases, leaving 8 bases between them. The CDR3 here is CSARVREETQYF. Here the CDR3 DNA reads TGCAGTGCTAGGGTGCGGGAAGAGACCCAGTACTTC.

This clonotype occurred a few times. The rearrangement links TRBV2 to TRBJ2-7; 7 nucleotides align to TRBD2. J was trimmed by 0 bases and V by 1 base; bases with no gene match: 12. The germline V gene encodes CDR1 SNHLY and CDR2 FYNNEI. CDR3 length equals 18 residues. The CDR3 sequence is CASSEEGLGRGSSYEQYF. CDR3 DNA: TGTGCCAGCAGTGAAGAGGGTCTCGGGCGGGGGAGCTCCTACGAGCAGTACTTC.

This clonotype was counted a few times. CDR3 nucleotide sequence: TGTGCCAGCAGTTACCGGACAGGGTCTGAAGCTTTCTTT. This gives the protein CASSYRTGSEAFF. The V call is TRBV6-2 or TRBV6-3, the J call TRBJ1-1; TRBD1 aligns across 8 bases. With V trimmed by 2 bases and J by 6 bases, 2 bases remained unmatched. Looked up from germline, CDR1 is MNHEY and CDR2 is SVGEGT. CDR3 length: 13 amino acids.

A few counts support this clonotype. This rearrangement joins TRBV12-3 or TRBV12-4 to TRBJ1-5, with TRBD1 matching over 7 bases. J lost 4 bases, V lost 5 bases, and 8 bases had no gene match. The CDR3 sequence is 15 residues long. CDR3 in amino acids: CASSRDRARNQPQHF. CDR3 DNA sequence: TGTGCCAGCAGTCGAGACAGGGCCCGAAATCAGCCCCAGCATTTT.

V is TRBV6-1 and J is TRBJ1-5; the match to TRBD1 covers 11 bases. CDR3 length equals 16 residues. In germline, CDR1 is MNHNS, CDR2 SASEGT. Unmatched junction bases numbered 9, after V lost 6 bases and J lost 5 bases. The CDR3 DNA is TGTGCCAGCAGCCTACTGGGACAGGGGGGAGATCAGCCCCAGCATTTT. Translated, it gives CASSLLGQGGDQPQHF.

This sequence joins TRBV11-3 and TRBJ2-5; 7 bases agree with TRBD1. Trimming removed 5 bases from V and 7 bases from J; junction bases left unmatched: 4. Germline V gene lookup returns CDR1 SGHNT and CDR2 YENEEA. There are 12 residues in the CDR3. CDR3 region: CASSTAGGTQYF. CDR3 coding DNA: TGTGCCAGCAGCACCGCAGGGGGGACCCAGTACTTC. The whole variable domain, filled in from reference TRBV11-3 and TRBJ2-5, reads EAGVVQSPRYKIIEKKQPVAFWCNPISGHNTLYWYLQNLGQGPELLIRYENEEAVDDSQLPKDRFSAERLKGVDSTLKIQPAELGDSAVYLCASSTAGGTQYFGPGTRLLVL.

V is TRBV5-1 and J is TRBJ2-5, with TRBD1 matching over 7 bases. The CDR3 spans 14 residues. Germline values: CDR1 SGHRS, CDR2 YFSETQ. J gave up 1 base and V 7 bases, and 7 bases lay outside the gene matches. CDR3 loop: CASHTGTAQETQYF. The DNA of the CDR3 is TGCGCCAGCCACACCGGGACAGCCCAAGAGACCCAGTACTTC.

This clonotype appeared once. The chain employs TRBV20-1 and TRBJ2-1; maybe TRBD1 (5 bases). Looked up from germline, CDR1 is DFQATT and CDR2 is SNEGSKA (reference sequence). V was shortened by 6 bases and J by 2 bases, with 14 bases between the two germline ends. The CDR3 has 14 amino acids. CDR3 sequence reads: CSAEKGLTYNEQFF. In DNA form, the CDR3 reads TGCAGTGCCGAGAAGGGGTTAACCTACAATGAGCAGTTCTTC.

The chain combines TRBV2 with TRBJ2-1, with D possibly matching TRBD2 (6 bases). The CDR3 extends over 17 amino acids. V was trimmed by 3 bases and J by 4 bases, leaving 19 bases between them. The germline gives CDR1 SNHLY, CDR2 FYNNEI. CDR3 in DNA: TGTGCCAGCAGTGAGAGCCCACTAGCTAACCTTTACAATGAGCAGTTCTTC. Its protein product is CASSESPLANLYNEQFF.

This rearrangement joins TRBV6-2 or TRBV6-3 to TRBJ2-6; no clear D gene. The CDR3 is made up of 14 amino acids. Germline V lookup: CDR1 MNHEY, CDR2 SVGEGT. The V gene lost 7 bases and the J gene lost 2 bases, with 9 bases spanning the gap. The CDR3 region has the DNA TGTGCCAGCAATACGGTAACTGGGGCCAACGTCCTGACTTTC. Amino acids: CASNTVTGANVLTF.